This T cell receptor (beta chain) was captured by sequencing in a study of shared clonotypes between healthy human individuals (dated by TCRdb to 2020 to 2021). In the study overall: Two women and a few men aged 18 to 49 years were included in the cohort. Different laboratories and diverse techniques were used to prepare libraries and sequence TCR repertoires, to increase sequencing depth and limit assay-specific biases. Per donor, leukapheresis produced somewhere between about 0.8 and 9 billion PBMCs. Blood TCR repertoires of five healthy adults were deeply sequenced to estimate repertoire size and the extent of clonotype sharing between individuals.

TCR CDR3 regions were amplified from genomic DNA by multiplex PCR using the deep immunoSEQ assay. Genomic DNA extracted from each cell subset was distributed evenly over all wells of several immunoSEQ 96-well plates, and each plate served as one replicate. For unsorted PBMC, approximately 300 ng of genomic DNA, equivalent to about 30,000 T cell genomes, went into each replicate PCR. Genomic DNA from unsorted PBMC was sequenced over ten immunoSEQ deep assay plates. Purified libraries were quantified with a Qubit 3.0 fluorometer, sized on a Bioanalyzer 2100, and re-quantified with the KAPA Library Quantification kit. Every immunoSEQ 96-well plate was sequenced on a separate single-read 150-cycle Illumina NextSeq 550 flow cell. In the paper's pipeline: Because the immunoSEQ output held only junctional sequences and lacked quality scores, the filtering could not match the filtering applied to full-length reads. Sequences were annotated with PyIR, a Python wrapper for IgBLAST v1.9, and V/J genes and CDR3 were assigned using IMGT germline references. Any read was removed if the V/J assignment was weak (E-value above 1e-6), the CDR3 was missing, or the read contained stop codons, out-of-frame junctions, or ambiguous translated residues. V3J clonotypes were defined by identical inferred V gene, J gene, and CDR3 amino acid sequence. Percentage overlap between repertoires was computed as shared unique clonotypes divided by the size of the smaller repertoire. Richness of each repertoire was evaluated using RTK rarefaction, the Chao1 estimator, and Recon v2.1 estimates of unobserved clonotypes. The table was pulled from immuneACCESS by TCRdb, which kept in-frame rearrangements only. Such tables lose some clones; where checked, under half of the loss comes from unresolved V genes, and the rest has no known cause. V, J and clone size derive from that table, while D and trimming were established from the DNA sequence. The sample records fewer than 700,000 clones, roughly 72% of which are singletons. The top ten hold about 11% of the sample.

The investigation overall reported the following: The small number of donors limited the genetic and exposure-history diversity represented. Sampling was restricted to blood, and TCR repertoires in tissues likely differ from the TCR repertoires found in blood. Pairwise subsampling indicated that sequencing depth was expected to affect the degree of clonotype sharing among donors.

CDR1 and CDR2 are drawn from the germline V gene: KGHSH, LQKENI. Inclusive of the bounding cysteine and phenylalanine, the CDR3 is 13 residues long. The retained sequence is limited to the CDR3, 39 bases, with the frame set at the first base. Cut back by 3 bases and 0 bases, the V and J ends lie 4 bases apart. About this clone: The specificity of this receptor is unknown. Within one base of it there is no much larger clone, and no base qualities were kept. The same CDR3 can be traced to other DNA sequences in this sample.

The donors were healthy, HIV-negative adults who had no recently reported acute infections or vaccinations. Only Caucasian adults living in Nashville, Tennessee, USA were represented among the donors. For unsorted samples, 100 million or so PBMCs were counted, and genomic DNA was extracted using the QIAamp DNA Blood Mini kit. After blood collection by leukapheresis, PBMCs were isolated using Ficoll-Histopaque density gradient centrifugation and then cryopreserved in the vapor phase of liquid nitrogen. Material for sequencing was PBMCs. The sequence joins TRBV18 to TRBJ2-3, with the D gene uncertain. The receptor was derived from a woman between 35 and 50 years old in good health. Some clones in this sample may be carry-over from other donors' samples. The bases are TGTGCCAGCTCACCCGGTAGCACAGATACGCAGTATTTT. Translated, this is CASSPGSTDTQYF.